These 21 T cell receptor beta chains originate from one sample sequenced in a study of cytotoxic CD8 clonotypes in ibrutinib-treated CLL. Profiled with immunoSEQ multiplex PCR; TCRdb holds only in-frame clones, not every one. In the table there are under 150,000 clones, over 75% of which are singletons. Sample: PBMCs, taken after 36 months of ibrutinib treatment. These receptors all stem from a human donor with chronic lymphocytic leukemia.

The chain links TRBV5-4 to TRBJ1-1, with a weak D call TRBD1 (5 bases). The V and J ends lost 3 bases and 5 bases respectively, with 11 bases between them. CDR1 and CDR2 (germline): SGHNT, YYREEE (reference sequence). The CDR3 loop spans 13 amino acids. The CDR3 sequence: CASSSTVKTEAFF. In DNA form, the CDR3 reads TGTGCCAGCAGCTCGACAGTAAAGACTGAAGCTTTCTTT.

V is TRBV27 and J is TRBJ2-5; D is possibly TRBD1 (5 bases). This CDR3 has 16 residues. Germline assignment: CDR1 MNHEY and CDR2 SMNVEV (reference sequence). The V and J ends lost 2 bases and 2 bases respectively, with 15 bases between them. The CDR3 here is CASSLTTTGYQETQYF. The CDR3 nucleotides are TGTGCCAGCAGTTTAACCACAACAGGTTATCAAGAGACCCAGTACTTC.

This chain joins TRBV6-1 and TRBJ1-3; TRBD1 is a possible D gene (5 bases). Germline loops: CDR1 MNHNS, CDR2 SASEGT. The CDR3 has 16 amino acids. V lost 5 bases and J 0 bases, leaving 14 bases between the germline ends. The CDR3: CASSQDPGPSGNTIYF. The CDR3 region has the DNA TGTGCCAGCAGTCAAGACCCGGGGCCCTCTGGAAACACCATATATTTT.

Written as DNA, the CDR3 is TGCGCCAGCAGTGAACTTGCTGGGACTGAAGCTTTCTTT. It translates to CASSELAGTEAFF. The V gene is TRBV5-1, the J gene TRBJ1-1; D is ambiguous. Germline V gene data show CDR1 as SGHRS and CDR2 as YFSETQ. CDR3 length: 13 amino acids. The V gene lost 5 bases and the J gene lost 5 bases, with 13 bases spanning the gap. Variable domain in full (rest from reference TRBV5-1 and TRBJ1-1): KAGVTQTPRYLIKTRGQQVTLSCSPISGHRSVSWYQQTPGQGLQFLFEYFSETQRNKGNFPGRFSGRQFSNSRSEMNVSTLELGDSALYLCASSELAGTEAFFGQGTRLTVV.

This chain connects TRBV2 to TRBJ1-3; a possible D gene is TRBD1 (6 bases). Germline-derived CDR1 and CDR2 are SNHLY and FYNNEI. Trimming took off 3 bases at V and 0 bases at J, with 18 bases between the two ends. The CDR3 extends over 18 amino acids. CDR3 bases: TGTGCCAGCAGTGAGATTGGGACAATCCGTGTCTCTGGAAACACCATATATTTT. Protein product: CASSEIGTIRVSGNTIYF.

The J gene is TRBJ2-3, the V gene TRBV5-1, with TRBD2 matching 8 bases. Germline V gene data show CDR1 as SGHRS and CDR2 as YFSETQ. The CDR3 contains 15 residues. V lost 2 bases, J lost 2 bases, and 4 bases stayed unmatched. CDR3 DNA: TGCGCCAGCAGCTTACTAGCGGTCCTCACAGATACGCAGTATTTT. Translation: CASSLLAVLTDTQYF.

The chain joins TRBV2 to TRBJ1-6; the match to TRBD1 covers 7 bases. The germline V gene has CDR1 SNHLY and CDR2 FYNNEI. Losses at the gene ends were 6 bases for V and 6 bases for J; bases not matched to a gene: 8. CDR3 length: 15 residues. The CDR3 DNA reads as TGTGCCAGCAGAGGGTTGGACAGGTCTAATTCACCCCTCCACTTT. The encoded protein is CASRGLDRSNSPLHF. The full variable domain, in which reference TRBV2 and TRBJ1-6 provide the parts outside the CDR3, is EPEVTQTPSHQVTQMGQEVILRCVPISNHLYFYWYRQILGQKVEFLVSFYNNEISEKSEIFDDQFSVERPDGSNFTLKIRSTKLEDSAMYFCASRGLDRSNSPLHFGNGTRLTVT.

This clone has just one count. This chain links TRBV7-9 with TRBJ1-4; no firm D call. Deletions cut 1 base from V and 3 bases from J, with 12 bases between. CDR1 is SEHNR and CDR2 is FQNEAQ in the germline V gene (reference sequence). The CDR3 runs to 16 residues. The CDR3 loop reads CASSLVNLVSNEKLFF. The CDR3 region has the DNA TGTGCCAGCAGCTTAGTGAACCTAGTTTCTAATGAAAAACTGTTTTTT.

This clone showed up just once. This sequence joins TRBV5-1 and TRBJ2-5; 9 nucleotides match TRBD2. Looked up from germline, CDR1 is SGHRS and CDR2 is YFSETQ. The CDR3 is made up of 14 amino acids. V dropped 3 bases and J dropped 4; count of bases not matched to a gene: 4. The CDR3 DNA is TGCGCCAGCAGCTCCGGGACTAGCTCAGAGACCCAGTACTTC. Protein: CASSSGTSSETQYF.

The table lists this clone with a few counts. The chain links TRBV6-6 to TRBJ1-1; 9 bases fit TRBD1. This CDR3 is built from 13 residues. The germline V gene encodes CDR1 MNHNY and CDR2 SVGAGI (reference sequence). Trimming at V came to 5 bases and at J to 7 bases, leaving 5 bases not matched to a gene. The CDR3, as DNA: TGTGCCAGCAGTGGAGGGACAGGGAATGAAGCTTTCTTT. Translating gives CASSGGTGNEAFF.

The chain joins TRBV13 to TRBJ1-1, with D possibly matching TRBD1 (5 bases). This CDR3 is built from 14 residues. V lost 5 bases to trimming and J lost 3 bases, with 13 bases between them. Germline lookup yields CDR1 PRHDT and CDR2 FYEKMQ (reference sequence). The CDR3 region has the DNA TGTGCCAGCAGCCCACGGGGCAGGGACACTGAAGCTTTCTTT. It specifies CASSPRGRDTEAFF.

In its sample, this clone was seen a few times. The CDR3 reads CASSYPWTGGDGYTF. CDR3 coding DNA: TGTGCCAGTAGTTACCCTTGGACAGGGGGCGATGGCTACACCTTC. The chain carries TRBV19 and TRBJ1-2, with 11 positions matching TRBD1. With V trimmed by 5 bases and J by 6 bases, 8 bases remained unmatched. The CDR3 runs 15 residues. The V gene's germline CDR1 is LNHDA and CDR2 SQIVND (reference sequence).

The rearrangement joins TRBV18 to TRBJ2-2, with D possibly being TRBD1 (6 bases). The germline V gene encodes CDR1 KGHSH and CDR2 LQKENI. The CDR3 spans 15 residues. Between the trimmed V and J ends, which lost 5 bases and 3 bases, there was a span of 13 bases. The CDR3 DNA reads as TGTGCCAGCTCAGAAAAGGGGGAATACACCGGGGAGCTGTTTTTT. Translation gives CASSEKGEYTGELFF.

The rearrangement joins TRBV4-2 to TRBJ1-2; D unclear. Trimming removed 2 bases from V and 8 bases from J, with 9 bases in between. The CDR3 runs to 12 residues. Germline values: CDR1 LGHNA, CDR2 YNFKEQ. In DNA form, the CDR3 reads TGTGCCAGCAGCCAATACCCCTCCGGCTACACCTTC. Amino acids: CASSQYPSGYTF.

J is TRBJ2-4 and V is TRBV28; no clear D gene. The germline V gene has CDR1 MDHEN and CDR2 SYDVKM. The germline V and J ends were trimmed by 2 bases and 0 bases, with 14 bases remaining between them. This CDR3 contains 17 residues. The CDR3 bases are TGTGCCAGCAGTTTAGCCTCGGGTCAGTTAGCCAAAAACATTCAGTACTTC. As protein: CASSLASGQLAKNIQYF.

This clone was detected a few times. Within the sample, other DNA sequences also encode this same CDR3. CDR3 sequence: CASSLGQGRTEAFF. In DNA form, the CDR3 reads TGCGCCAGCAGCTTGGGGCAGGGGAGGACTGAAGCTTTCTTT. The chain joins TRBV5-1 to TRBJ1-1; TRBD1 might be the D (6 bases). The CDR3 totals 14 residues. CDR1 SGHRS and CDR2 YFSETQ come from the germline V gene. V was pared by 0 bases and J by 5 bases, with 11 bases between.

The gene calls are TRBV7-8 and TRBJ2-7; D not resolved. The CDR3 has 12 residues. Trimming left V 2 bases short and J 1 base short, with 3 bases between. The germline gives CDR1 SGHVS, CDR2 FQNEAQ. The CDR3 reads CASSLTSYEQYF. Written as DNA, the CDR3 is TGTGCCAGCAGCTTAACTTCCTACGAGCAGTACTTC.

The sample holds one count of this clone. The rearrangement uses TRBV5-1 and TRBJ2-1, with 10 bases that match TRBD2. Unmatched junction bases numbered 11, after V lost 5 bases and J lost 3 bases. Germline CDR1 SGHRS, CDR2 YFSETQ. The CDR3 sequence is 17 residues long. CDR3 in DNA: TGCGCCAGCAGAAAAGCGGGAGGGAGGACCAACTACAATGAGCAGTTCTTC. Translated: CASRKAGGRTNYNEQFF.

V usage is TRBV9 and J usage is TRBJ2-1; the D gene could be TRBD1 or TRBD2 (5 bases each). The germline CDR1 and CDR2 sequences are SGDLS and YYNGEE. The ends were cut back, 4 bases at V and 10 bases at J, with 15 bases in the middle. The CDR3 consists of 13 residues. The CDR3 DNA follows: TGTGCCAGCAGCCCAGGGCCCGAGGGGGAGCAGTTCTTC. The encoded protein is CASSPGPEGEQFF.

The rearrangement links TRBV25-1 to TRBJ1-2; D gene unclear. Germline V CDR1 and CDR2: MGHDK, SYGVNS. This CDR3 comprises 15 residues. V was shortened by 7 bases and J by 0 bases, with 15 bases between the two germline ends. This CDR3 is CASNPRGFANYGYTF. CDR3 bases: TGTGCCAGCAACCCCCGTGGTTTTGCTAACTATGGCTACACCTTC.

The chain combines TRBV30 with TRBJ1-5, with D perhaps matching TRBD1 (6 bases). Germline V gives CDR1 GTSNPN, CDR2 SVGIG (reference sequence). There are 14 residues in the CDR3. With 4 bases removed from V and 0 bases from J, the gap between germline ends came to 10 bases. Here the CDR3 reads CAWTGADSNQPQHF. Here the CDR3 DNA reads TGTGCCTGGACAGGGGCCGATAGCAATCAGCCCCAGCATTTT.